This is a list of T cell receptor beta chains from one sample in a study of blood T cell repertoires in COVID-19. Libraries were prepared by immunoSEQ multiplex PCR; TCRdb keeps only in-frame clonotypes and omits some of them. The repertoire holds just over 300,000 clones, with 85% to 90% as singletons. The sample taken for sequencing was peripheral blood. The receptors originated from a woman in her twenties or thirties with COVID-19, enrolled during active disease. CDR3s include the opening cysteine and the closing phenylalanine or tryptophan. Each record gives: clone size, J gene, V gene, D gene, CDR3 protein, CDR3 DNA. The D gene is left open where the match is weak. The size field is filled for only some rows; it gives once, few, many or a size class.

. | TRBJ2-5 | TRBV6-1 | TRBD2 | CASSEWKRGDQETQYF | TGTGCCAGCAGTGAATGGAAGCGGGGGGACCAAGAGACCCAGTACTTC
. | TRBJ1-1 | TRBV7-9 | . | CASSSHREGYTEAFF | TGTGCCAGCAGCTCCCACAGGGAAGGCTACACTGAAGCTTTCTTT
. | TRBJ1-3 | TRBV20-1 | . | CSASRGYLQTSGNTIYF | TGCAGTGCTAGTAGGGGTTACCTCCAAACCTCTGGAAACACCATATATTTT
. | TRBJ2-3 | TRBV12-5 | . | CASGLRVRTATDTQYF | TGTGCTAGTGGTTTGCGGGTAAGGACAGCCACAGATACGCAGTATTTT
. | TRBJ2-3 | TRBV2 | TRBD2 | CASSYRRGGWKDTQYF | TGTGCCAGCAGTTATCGACGGGGGGGCTGGAAAGATACGCAGTATTTT
. | TRBJ2-1 | TRBV7-8 | TRBD2 | CASSLERGGYSEQFF | TGTGCCAGCAGCTTAGAGCGGGGGGGCTACAGTGAGCAGTTCTTC
. | TRBJ1-2 | TRBV29-1 | . | CSVATRGYGYTF | TGCAGCGTTGCGACTCGCGGCTATGGCTACACCTTC
. | TRBJ1-2 | TRBV28 | TRBD1 | CASSFPSSSRGLLSDGYGYTF | TGTGCCAGCAGTTTCCCGAGTAGTTCGAGGGGGCTCCTCTCCGACGGCTATGGCTACACCTTC
. | TRBJ2-2 | TRBV4-2 | . | CASSQDGGGELFF | TGTGCCAGCAGCCAAGACGGGGGAGGGGAGCTGTTTTTT
once | TRBJ1-1 | TRBV11-1 | TRBD1 | CASSGYHRGLTEAFF | TGTGCCAGCAGCGGATATCACAGGGGGCTCACTGAAGCTTTCTTT
. | TRBJ1-2 | TRBV2 | . | CASSPQGGNYGYTF | TGTGCCAGCAGCCCACAGGGAGGGAACTATGGCTACACCTTC
. | TRBJ1-5 | TRBV5-6 | . | CASSLTGQPQHF | TGTGCCAGCAGCTTGACAGGGCAGCCCCAGCATTTT
. | TRBJ1-6 | TRBV9 | . | CASSVSNSPLHF | TGTGCCAGCAGCGTGAGCAATTCACCCCTCCACTTT
. | TRBJ1-1 | TRBV19 | . | CATRTVNTEAFF | TGTGCCACCCGAACAGTGAACACTGAAGCTTTCTTT
. | TRBJ2-1 | TRBV19 | . | CASSTAEGYYNEQFF | TGTGCCAGTAGTACCGCGGAGGGGTATTACAATGAGCAGTTCTTC
. | TRBJ1-5 | TRBV3-1/TRBV3-2 | TRBD1 | CASSQAPHRGTGGPWPQHF | TGTGCCAGCAGCCAAGCACCCCACCGCGGGACAGGGGGTCCGTGGCCCCAGCATTTT
. | TRBJ2-5 | TRBV11-1 | TRBD1 | CASSQDRGRVETQYF | TGTGCCAGCAGCCAGGACAGGGGGCGCGTAGAGACCCAGTACTTC
. | TRBJ1-3 | TRBV6-2/TRBV6-3 | . | CASSRDSLSGNTIYF | TGTGCCAGCAGCCGCGACAGCCTCTCTGGAAACACCATATATTTT
. | TRBJ1-2 | TRBV28 | . | CASYRAERGYTF | TGTGCCAGCTACAGGGCGGAGAGGGGCTACACCTTC
. | TRBJ1-6 | TRBV12-3/TRBV12-4 | TRBD1 | CASKDRLGSPLHF | TGTGCCAGCAAGGACAGGTTAGGTTCACCCCTCCACTTT
. | TRBJ1-5 | TRBV25-1 | . | CASSEGGGQPQHF | TGTGCCAGCAGTGAAGGGGGCGGACAGCCCCAGCATTTT
. | TRBJ1-1 | TRBV2 | . | CASRAGAQNTEAFF | TGTGCCAGCAGGGCAGGGGCCCAAAACACTGAAGCTTTCTTT
. | TRBJ1-4 | TRBV28 | . | CASSVQVANEKLFF | TGTGCCAGCAGTGTCCAGGTTGCTAATGAAAAACTGTTTTTT
. | TRBJ2-7 | TRBV29-1 | . | CSVIQGSSYEQYF | TGCAGCGTTATTCAGGGGTCCTCCTACGAGCAGTACTTC
. | TRBJ1-1 | TRBV3-1/TRBV3-2 | TRBD1 | CASSQGGGSLGTEAFF | TGTGCCAGCAGCCAAGGAGGGGGCAGCCTCGGGACTGAAGCTTTCTTT
. | TRBJ1-1 | TRBV2 | . | CASSPGGQGLNTEAFF | TGTGCCAGCAGTCCCGGGGGGCAGGGACTGAACACTGAAGCTTTCTTT
. | TRBJ1-4 | TRBV18 | . | CASSPPRGHPWREEKLFF | TGTGCCAGCTCACCGCCCCGGGGACACCCATGGCGGGAGGAAAAACTGTTTTTT
. | TRBJ1-3 | TRBV5-1 | TRBD1 | CASSLAGIGTGGYGNTIYF | TGCGCCAGCAGCTTGGCTGGAATTGGGACAGGGGGCTATGGAAACACCATATATTTT
. | TRBJ2-3 | TRBV19 | . | CASTNTGSDTQYF | TGTGCCAGTACCAATACAGGGTCGGATACGCAGTATTTT
. | TRBJ2-1 | TRBV5-6 | TRBD2 | CASSLALAGRQFF | TGTGCCAGCAGCTTGGCACTAGCGGGGAGGCAGTTCTTC
. | TRBJ1-6 | TRBV6-2/TRBV6-3 | . | CASSYRGRSPLHF | TGTGCCAGCAGTTACCGGGGGAGATCACCCCTCCACTTT
. | TRBJ1-5 | TRBV6-2/TRBV6-3 | . | CASSFLLGGQPVQPQHF | TGTGCCAGCAGTTTCCTACTGGGAGGCCAACCGGTCCAGCCCCAGCATTTT
. | TRBJ1-2 | TRBV7-6 | TRBD1 | CASSLGGQGGALYNYGYTF | TGTGCCAGCAGCCTGGGGGGACAGGGGGGTGCCCTATATAACTATGGCTACACCTTC
. | TRBJ1-1 | TRBV6-5 | . | CASRTTGRTEAFF | TGTGCCAGCAGAACCACAGGGAGAACTGAAGCTTTCTTT
. | TRBJ1-1 | TRBV28 | . | CASSLTGQGTEAFF | TGTGCCAGCAGTTTAACAGGGCAGGGCACTGAAGCTTTCTTT
. | TRBJ1-2 | TRBV11-1 | TRBD1 | CASSRGTGGYGYTF | TGTGCCAGCAGCCGAGGGACAGGGGGCTATGGCTACACCTTC
. | TRBJ1-4 | TRBV7-2 | . | CASSVDRDSNEKLFF | TGTGCCAGCAGCGTTGACCGGGACTCTAATGAAAAACTGTTTTTT
. | TRBJ2-1 | TRBV4-1 | . | CASRHGSGDEQFF | TGCGCCAGCAGACACGGGTCGGGGGATGAGCAGTTCTTC
. | TRBJ1-1 | TRBV19 | TRBD1 | CASSIGDRGVTEAFF | TGTGCCAGTAGTATTGGAGACAGGGGGGTCACTGAAGCTTTCTTT
. | TRBJ1-1 | TRBV13 | TRBD1 | CASSLGTGTGRNTEAFF | TGTGCCAGCAGCTTGGGCACCGGGACAGGGAGGAACACTGAAGCTTTCTTT